What follows are 11 T cell receptor beta chains derived from one specimen sequenced in a study of regulatory T cells in long-lasting Graves disease. Building of the TCR beta libraries involved iRepertoire HTBI primers and Arm-PCR of CDR3 regions. TCRdb independently ran MiXCR on the multiplex PCR reads; one entry per CDR3 protein. Of about 400,000 distinct CDR3 sequences in the sample, about a fifth were seen once. The time point here: persistent/refractory GD, antithyroid drugs over 5 years with positive TRAb. The authors made the TCR library using RNA they extracted from PBMCs. The material sequenced was peripheral blood mononuclear cells (PBMCs), taken when the disease was refractory, from a patient treated with antithyroid drugs. Source of these receptors: a female donor with Graves disease.

The rearrangement uses TRBV7-2 and TRBJ2-7; the match to TRBD2 covers 9 bases. Germline CDR1 and CDR2: SGHTA and FQGNSA. The CDR3 totals 15 residues. Germline trimming cut 8 bases from V and 2 bases from J; bases unmatched to any gene: 10. The CDR3 here is CASGISREGPYEQYF. DNA of the CDR3: TGTGCCAGCGGCATCTCGCGGGAGGGCCCCTACGAGCAGTACTTC.

This clonotype showed up many times. The chain recombines TRBV11-2 with TRBJ2-7; 8 bases agree with TRBD2. The CDR3 has 16 amino acids. The ends lost 5 bases at V and 4 bases at J; junction bases unmatched: 13. CDR1 is SGHAT and CDR2 is FQNNGV in the germline V gene. CDR3 amino acids: CASSRTSGDHIYEQYF. The CDR3, as DNA: TGTGCCAGCAGCAGAACTAGCGGTGATCATATTTACGAGCAGTACTTC.

This clonotype has a handful of counts. The rearrangement links TRBV7-2 to TRBJ2-7; D is possibly TRBD2 (5 bases). This CDR3 spans 14 amino acids. The germline V gene encodes CDR1 SGHTA and CDR2 FQGNSA. The V end lost 1 base, the J end lost 4 bases, and 11 bases lay between the germline ends. The CDR3 nucleotides are TGTGCCAGCAGCTTAGGGCGGGCGTTGTACGAGCAGTACTTC. It yields the protein CASSLGRALYEQYF.

This clonotype was picked up a small number of times. This chain connects TRBV30 to TRBJ2-7; D uncertain. CDR1 and CDR2 (germline): GTSNPN, SVGIG (reference sequence). The CDR3 loop spans 12 amino acids. Trimming removed 2 bases at V and 5 bases at J, with 10 bases between. The CDR3 loop reads CAWSLILDEQYF. Here the CDR3 DNA reads TGTGCCTGGAGTCTTATCCTAGACGAGCAGTACTTC.

The CDR3 here is CASSLATGAGEQFF. CDR3 DNA sequence: TGTGCCAGCAGCTTAGCGACAGGGGCGGGGGAGCAGTTCTTC. The chain is built from TRBV7-9 and TRBJ2-1, with 8 nucleotides matching TRBD1. After removal of 0 bases from V and 10 bases from J, the junction contained 5 bases not matched to a gene. The CDR3 loop spans 14 amino acids. Germline-derived CDR1 and CDR2 are SEHNR and FQNEAQ (reference sequence).

In this sample, this clonotype turned up many times. At one boundary the junction diverges from the germline segment, which might be a read error. The chain has TRBV6-1 and TRBJ2-7; 8 nucleotides line up with TRBD2. The CDR3 sequence is 13 residues long. Germline CDR1 and CDR2: MNHNS and SASEGT. The CDR3 reads CALEAGVSDEQYF. The CDR3 DNA follows: TGTGCTCTAGAAGCGGGAGTCTCCGACGAGCAGTACTTC.

This clonotype appeared many times. V and J are TRBV3-1 and TRBJ2-7, with D hard to call. The CDR3 is 15 residues long. Germline assignment: CDR1 LGHDT and CDR2 YNNKEL (reference sequence). Trimming pared 1 base from V and 2 bases from J, leaving 12 bases between. The DNA for the CDR3 is TGTGCCAGCAGCCAAGCGTTGATAGGAACCTACGAGCAGTACTTC. Its translation: CASSQALIGTYEQYF.

There are a few counts of this clonotype. The junction differs from germline at one of its ends, possibly a read error. V and J are TRBV19 and TRBJ2-1; TRBD1 aligns across 8 bases. CDR3 length equals 15 residues. Germline lookup yields CDR1 LNHDA and CDR2 SQIVND (reference sequence). This CDR3 is CASRGQGPSYNEQFF. CDR3 DNA sequence: TGTGCTAGTAGAGGACAGGGCCCCTCCTACAATGAGCAGTTCTTC.

This clonotype occurred many times. This chain links TRBV2 with TRBJ2-7; 7 bases fit TRBD2. V trimming: 6 bases; J trimming: 2 bases; junction bases outside the gene matches: 19. CDR1 SNHLY and CDR2 FYNNEI come from the germline V gene. The CDR3 sequence is 18 residues long. The CDR3 DNA reads as TGTGCCAGCAGGGAGCCGCTCCTAGCGGACATCGTTACCTACGAGCAGTACTTC. Residues: CASREPLLADIVTYEQYF. The full variable domain, rest sourced from reference TRBV2 and TRBJ2-7, is EPEVTQTPSHQVTQMGQEVILRCVPISNHLYFYWYRQILGQKVEFLVSFYNNEISEKSEIFDDQFSVERPDGSNFTLKIRSTKLEDSAMYFCASREPLLADIVTYEQYFGPGTRLTVT.

This clonotype was recorded many times. This chain joins TRBV24-1 and TRBJ1-2; 7 bases match TRBD1. From germline, CDR1 is KGHDR and CDR2 SFDVKD. This CDR3 has 18 residues. With V trimmed by 0 bases and J by 8 bases, 17 bases remained unmatched. This CDR3 reads CATSDLHIKTGRSGGYTF. The CDR3 DNA follows: TGTGCCACCAGTGATTTGCATATTAAGACAGGGAGAAGTGGAGGCTACACCTTC.

Regarding this clonotype: A read error may be the cause here, since a much bigger clone is one base away. V is TRBV27 and J is TRBJ2-5, with 9 bases aligning to TRBD2. CDR1 and CDR2 from the germline V gene are MNHEY and SMNVEV (reference sequence). This CDR3 region has 16 residues. CDR3: CVSSSIAGVAQETQYF. The CDR3 DNA follows: TGTGTCAGCAGTTCGATAGCGGGAGTGGCTCAAGAGACCCAGTACTTC.